This T cell receptor beta chain was sequenced during a study of cytomegalovirus exposure and HLA in healthy donors. Trimming at V came to 4 bases and at J to 9 bases, leaving 11 bases not matched to a gene. This CDR3 is built from 15 residues. Per germline, CDR1 SGHRS and CDR2 YFSETQ. The PCR made use of 60 Vbeta and 13 Jbeta primers. As handled by the study authors: A later analysis tallied 65 million to 85 million unique TCR beta chains, 8.5 million to 11 million of them shared. Produced via immunoSEQ multiplex PCR; TCRdb's table is partial and in-frame only. The V and J calls and the clone size are those of that table, but D and trimming were determined from the DNA. Of roughly 170,000 clones listed, 70% to 85% are singletons.

The genes are TRBV5-1 and TRBJ2-1; 9 positions agree with TRBD2. This clonotype was obtained from a girl aged 2-10 years in good health and CMV-seropositive. Sequenced material: PBMCs. The CDR3 DNA follows: TGCGCCAGCAGCGTGATTAGCGGGAGCGGTCGTGAGCAGTTCTTC. This encodes CASSVISGSGREQFF.